This T cell receptor (beta chain) originates from a study of T-cell reconstitution after alpha-beta-depleted transplantation in children (dated by TCRdb to the mid-2010s). Some background on the complete study: Using TCR repertoire profiling, the study quantitatively followed how T-cell immune reconstitution unfolded in children after TCRalphabeta/CD19-depleted allogeneic hematopoietic cell transplantation. General findings and caveats noted by the study authors: The apparently early alphabetaT-cell count recovery about two months after transplant was reportedly dependent on only several hundred rapidly expanded clones derived from non-depleted graft cells. Hyperexpanded clone frequencies declined over subsequent months; after one year, T-cell counts and TCRbeta diversity were mostly attributed to newly produced T cells. The high TCRbeta diversity at day 60 in some patients was ascribed to recipient T cells and intrathymic progenitors that had survived conditioning.

The treatment or condition label, read with the paper, signifies: allogeneic hematopoietic cell transplantation with graft depleted of TCRalphabeta T cells and CD19 B cells. The transplant recipients were children given TCRalphabeta/CD19-depleted allogeneic hematopoietic cell grafts. Libraries were made using PCR. These reads were obtained on an Illumina HiSeq 2500. To normalize quantification of the TCRbeta repertoire, the TCR libraries were built with molecular barcoding that relied on unique molecular identifiers. TCRdb reprocessed the public reads (quality trimming at Q25 with fastp, clone calling with MiXCR) and kept in-frame beta chains. For every CDR3 protein sequence, its rows merge into one entry that carries the most common genes and DNA. The sample table lists some 300,000 distinct CDR3 sequences, about 9.5% of them with a count of one. The ten most abundant clones make up around 7.6% of the sample.

This clonotype was recorded at least ten times. The antigen it recognizes is unknown. It has no much larger one-base neighbor in the sample; base qualities were not kept. CDR3 length: 15 amino acids, cysteine to phenylalanine. Just the 45-base CDR3 DNA is kept, in frame starting at base 1. V trim: 6 bases; J trim: 0 bases; unmatched bases: 7. According to the germline V gene, CDR1 reads SGHRS and CDR2 reads YFSETQ. The sample was PBMCs, taken before TCRalphabeta/CD19-depleted stem cell transplant. This sequence was found in a boy under two years old with acute myeloid leukemia, due to receive a stem cell transplant. The receptor chain draws on TRBV5-1 and TRBJ2-3; 7 junctional bases match TRBD1. Here is the DNA: TGCGCCAGCACCCCCGGGACAGCTAGCACAGATACGCAGTATTTT. This is translated as CASTPGTASTDTQYF.